One TCR beta chain is described in this entry. Primers used in a second PCR of roughly 7 to 11 cycles were a sample-barcoded 5' primer and a J-beta primer mix. From the 5' RACE reads, TCRdb called clonotypes with MiXCR, one entry per CDR3 protein. The repertoire holds roughly 1.7 million distinct CDR3 sequences, with roughly a third as singletons. V trimming: 1 base; J trimming: 10 bases; junction bases outside the gene matches: 12. Germline V gene lookup returns CDR1 SGHTA and CDR2 FQGNSA. The CDR3 totals 18 residues. Each donor's blood draw was 8.5 to 10 milliliters of peripheral blood. The data are from a study of blood T cells in healthy people across ages.

The specimen was blood. This chain uses TRBV7-2 with TRBJ2-1, with 14 bases aligning to TRBD2. The sequence was obtained from a woman aged 25-40 years in good health. The CDR3 DNA follows: TGTGCCAGCAGCTTAGTAATTTATGGACTAGCGGGAGGTGACGAGCAGTTCTTC. Translated: CASSLVIYGLAGGDEQFF.